The entry below describes one T cell receptor (beta chain). What it recognizes is unknown. This entry is derived from a study of shared clonotypes between healthy human individuals. The overall study: Donors had three CD4 naive, three CD4 memory, two CD8 naive and one CD8 memory plate apiece.

Terminally differentiated effector memory CD45RA+ cells were excluded by CCR7 positive selection of CD45RO-negative cells. V was cut by 0 bases and J by 0 bases, with 8 bases left in between. Germline lookup yields CDR1 KGHSY and CDR2 FQNENV. The CDR3 length is 15 residues. Several immunoSEQ plates held equal portions of the genomic DNA taken from each subset. Profiled with immunoSEQ multiplex PCR; TCRdb holds only in-frame clones, not every one. Of 550,000 to 600,000 clones listed, roughly 98% are singletons. Study-wide results and limits: Sampling was confined to blood; repertoires within tissues likely differ.

The source of this sequence is a man aged 25-40 years in good health. The sequencing input was naive CD8+ T cells sorted from blood. The gene calls are TRBV16 and TRBJ1-1; D is undetermined. DNA for the CDR3: TGTGCCAGCAGCCAATCGCCGGGCATGAACACTGAAGCTTTCTTT. Protein product: CASSQSPGMNTEAFF. Combining the CDR3 with reference TRBV16 and TRBJ1-1 gives the whole variable domain GEEVAQTPKHLVRGEGQKAKLYCAPIKGHSYVFWYQQVLKNEFKFLISFQNENVFDETGMPKERFSAKCLPNSPCSLEIQATKLEDSAVYFCASSQSPGMNTEAFFGQGTRLTVV.